The entry below gives a single T cell receptor beta chain sequence along with its context. The antigen remains unidentified. Other nucleotide sequences from this sample produce the same CDR3. The CDR3 has 13 residues. CDR1 and CDR2 (germline): SGHRS, YFSETQ. V was shortened by 0 bases and J by 5 bases, with 8 bases between the two germline ends. Using immunoSEQ multiplex PCR, the repertoire was profiled, and TCRdb retains in-frame clones only, with some absent. The sample yields about 280,000 clones, about 87% seen once. This record comes from a study of Ad26.COV2.S vaccination and SARS-CoV-2 variants. Study information: The study gave Ad26.COV2.S intramuscularly, once or twice 56 days apart. Whole-study findings and limits: Vaccine recipients surpassed placebo recipients in spike-specific TCR breadth.

Stated treatment: around 19 received Ad26.COV2.S at low or high dose, single or two shots; 5 received placebo; per-sample allocation not given. Day 63 after the first injection of vaccine or placebo was the sampling time. Donor was an adult aged 18-55 years in Boston. This vaccine is an Ad26 vector that expresses the Wuhan-strain SARS-CoV-2 spike. The chain links TRBV5-1 to TRBJ2-5; a weak D match, TRBD2 (7 bases). The sequenced sample was peripheral blood, obtained in a trial of Ad26.COV2.S vaccine versus placebo. This receptor was obtained from a person aged 18-60 years who received the Ad26.COV2.S COVID-19 vaccine or a placebo. This CDR3 is CASSLAGGETQYF. The CDR3 nucleotides are TGCGCCAGCAGCTTGGCGGGGGGCGAGACCCAGTACTTC.